Described below is a single T cell receptor beta chain sequence and its context. What antigen it recognizes has not been identified. Qualities for individual bases were not recorded, and no much larger clone is one base off. Each collaborating institution followed its own protocols to collect whole blood in K2EDTA tubes. Collaborator samples were shipped for TCRbeta analysis as frozen whole blood, isolated PBMCs, or DNA extracted from either sample type. This entry belongs to a study of blood T cell repertoires in COVID-19 (dated by TCRdb to about 2020). Turning to the overall study: The collaborator samples originated in the United States, Italy and Spain and spanned the acute and convalescent phases of COVID-19. The prospective study material was composed of cDNA or gDNA derived from T cells, B-cell-depleted T cells, or PBMCs. Subjects who had been exposed to COVID-19, were actively infected with it, or had recovered from it provided the deeply sampled blood TCRbeta repertoires that made up the dataset. The repertoires were released in a freely available public database meant as a resource for research on the immune response to SARS-CoV-2. The samples were drawn from the first 160 participants of the ongoing ImmuneRACE study and from 1,254 subjects provided by 6 global collaborators. Sample metadata almost always included a de-identified subject ID, COVID-19 status, age in years and sex. Where HLA class I and class II types were available, the types were taken from metadata supplied by the sample provider, not from assay-based typing.

The immunoSEQ Assay, a bias-controlled multiplex PCR, was used to amplify TCRbeta CDR3 regions from genomic DNA. Per the original workflow: The number of nucleated cells in each sample was estimated from the amplification of reference gene primers within the assay. To quantify the absolute abundance of each unique TCRbeta CDR3 rearrangement, sequence reads were collapsed and filtered. For each sample, productive Simpson clonality was calculated as the square root of Simpson's diversity index across productive rearrangements. TCRdb carries this immuneACCESS record with in-frame sequences only. Its versions omit some clonotypes, under half of them owing to an unresolved V gene in the studies checked, with the rest unexplained. V and J calls and clone size are copied from that table; D and trimming were computed from the DNA. The sample includes around 60,000 clones, with nearly 90% observed a single time. Roughly an eighth of the sample rests with the top ten.

Germline trimming: 4 bases from V, 2 bases from J; junction bases outside gene matches: 11. Reading the germline V gene (reference sequence) gives CDR1 SGHKS and CDR2 YYEKEE. From cysteine to phenylalanine, the CDR3 is 16 amino acids long. The DNA shown is the 48-base CDR3, in frame from base 1. Results the study describes overall, beyond this receptor: How much clinical and demographic metadata was included differed by source and by participant, and the metadata was provided uncurated.

Recombination linked TRBV5-5 to TRBJ2-7; TRBD1 matches 8 bases in the middle. The sequenced sample consisted of peripheral blood. The sequence was obtained from a man aged 55 to 70 with active COVID-19. The CDR3 sequence is CASSPGQGRAPYEQYF. In nucleotide form, the sequence is TGTGCCAGCAGCCCCGGACAGGGAAGAGCTCCCTACGAGCAGTACTTC.